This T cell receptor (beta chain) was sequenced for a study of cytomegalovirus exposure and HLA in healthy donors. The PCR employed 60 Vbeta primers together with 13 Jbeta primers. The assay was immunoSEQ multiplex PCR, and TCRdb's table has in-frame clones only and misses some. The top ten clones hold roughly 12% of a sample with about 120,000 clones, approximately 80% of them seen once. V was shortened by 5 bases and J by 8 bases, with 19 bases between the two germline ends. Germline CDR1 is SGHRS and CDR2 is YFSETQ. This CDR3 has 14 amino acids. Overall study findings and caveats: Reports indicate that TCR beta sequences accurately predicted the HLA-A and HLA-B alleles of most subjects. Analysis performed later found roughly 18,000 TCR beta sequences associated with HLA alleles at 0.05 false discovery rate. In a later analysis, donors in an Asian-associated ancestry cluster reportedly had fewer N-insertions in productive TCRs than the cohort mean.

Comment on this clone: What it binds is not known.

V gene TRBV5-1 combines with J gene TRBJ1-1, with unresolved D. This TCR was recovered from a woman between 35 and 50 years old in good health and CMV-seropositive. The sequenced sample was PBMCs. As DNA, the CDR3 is TGCGCCAGCAGGAGAGCATCACCGAGCGTAGAAGCTTTCTTT. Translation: CASRRASPSVEAFF. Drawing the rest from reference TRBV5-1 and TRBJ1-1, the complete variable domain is KAGVTQTPRYLIKTRGQQVTLSCSPISGHRSVSWYQQTPGQGLQFLFEYFSETQRNKGNFPGRFSGRQFSNSRSEMNVSTLELGDSALYLCASRRASPSVEAFFGQGTRLTVV.